This TCR beta chain was observed in a study of blood T cell repertoires in COVID-19. Study summary: COVID-19 samples, acute and convalescent, were from the United States, Italy and Spain.

Germline V gene sequence: CDR1 MNHNY, CDR2 SVGAGI (reference sequence). V lost 4 bases to trimming and J lost 4 bases; unmatched junction nucleotides: 6. This CDR3 region has 14 residues. Original data processing: The authors estimated nucleated cell counts from reference gene primer amplification. Method: immunoSEQ multiplex PCR; TCRdb's copy keeps in-frame clones and lacks some. V, J and clone size are taken as reported in that table, and D and trimming were inferred from the DNA itself. The table lists 100,000 or so clones, approximately 91% of them singletons. This rearrangement joins TRBV6-6 to TRBJ1-1; 7 bases agree with TRBD1. The sequenced sample was peripheral blood. This TCR came from a man aged 45-60 years with active COVID-19. In DNA form, the CDR3 reads TGTGCCAGCAGTTCCCCGACAGGGAGCACTGAAGCTTTCTTT. It specifies CASSSPTGSTEAFF.